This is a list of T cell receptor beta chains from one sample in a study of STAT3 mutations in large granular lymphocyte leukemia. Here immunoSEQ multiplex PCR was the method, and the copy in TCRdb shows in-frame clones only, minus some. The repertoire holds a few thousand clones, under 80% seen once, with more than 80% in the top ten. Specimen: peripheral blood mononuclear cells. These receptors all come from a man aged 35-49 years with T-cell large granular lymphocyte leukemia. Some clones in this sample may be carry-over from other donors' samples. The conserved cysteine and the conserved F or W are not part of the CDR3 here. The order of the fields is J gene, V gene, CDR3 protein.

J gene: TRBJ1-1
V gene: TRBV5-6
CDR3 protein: ASSSRGNTEAF

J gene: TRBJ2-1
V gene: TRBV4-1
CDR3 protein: ASSQAIGTGDYEQF

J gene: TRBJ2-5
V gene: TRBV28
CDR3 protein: ASSLSSGGGQETQY

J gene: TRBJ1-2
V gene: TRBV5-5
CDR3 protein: ASSPGAGVGYT

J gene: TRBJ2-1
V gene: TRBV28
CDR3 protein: ASSLGQKQF

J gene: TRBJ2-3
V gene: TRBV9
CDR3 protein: ASSVGNSGSGNTQY

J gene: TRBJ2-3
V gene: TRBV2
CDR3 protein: ASTRGTGNSDTQY

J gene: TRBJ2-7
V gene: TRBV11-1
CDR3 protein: ASSAQGIGSYEQY

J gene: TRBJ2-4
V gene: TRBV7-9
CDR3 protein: ASSLSDKNIQY

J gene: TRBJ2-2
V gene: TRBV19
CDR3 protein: ASSFSSNTGELF

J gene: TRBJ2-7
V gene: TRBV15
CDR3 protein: ATSRDGGAAYEQY

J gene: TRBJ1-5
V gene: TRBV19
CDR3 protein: ASRSRQDLSIGNQPQH

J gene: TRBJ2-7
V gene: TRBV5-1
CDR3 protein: ASSLAGGTSYEQY

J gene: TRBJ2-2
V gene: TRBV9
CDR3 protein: ASSFPNTGELF

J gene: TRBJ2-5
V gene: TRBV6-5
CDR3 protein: ASSRLPGRQETQY

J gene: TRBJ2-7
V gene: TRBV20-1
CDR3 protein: SGGGTYEQY

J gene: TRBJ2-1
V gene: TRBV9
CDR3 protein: ASSVGTSKSSYNEQF

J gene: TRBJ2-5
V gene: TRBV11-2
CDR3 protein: ASSSLDRPRGETQY